The 3 T cell receptor beta chains listed next were all sequenced from one sample in a study of beta chain features in type 1 diabetes. Study-level points and caveats: Within each of all four CD4+ subsets, Type 1 diabetes patients had TCRB CDR3s that were moderately but significantly shorter.

These TCRs' antigens remain unknown. Expressed TCRB transcripts were sequenced, since all the RNA that had been isolated was reverse transcribed. Using immunoSEQ multiplex PCR, the repertoire was profiled, and TCRdb retains in-frame clones only, with some absent. The data contain approximately 260,000 clones, 20% to 25% of them seen just once; the ten biggest clones take up around 0.011%. The sequencing sample was made of naive CD4+ T cells from blood. These receptor sequences come from a woman aged 25 to 39 with type 1 diabetes.

The V and J genes are TRBV5-4 and TRBJ2-2; 10 bases line up with TRBD2. The CDR3 runs 16 residues. Germline V lookup: CDR1 SGHNT, CDR2 YYREEE (reference sequence). Unmatched junction bases numbered 8, after V lost 4 bases and J lost 5 bases. The chain's CDR3 is CASSTLAGVGTGELFF. As DNA, the CDR3 is TGTGCCAGCAGCACGCTAGCGGGAGTAGGTACCGGGGAGCTGTTTTTT. Complete variable domain (other parts from reference TRBV5-4 and TRBJ2-2): ETGVTQSPTHLIKTRGQQVTLRCSSQSGHNTVSWYQQALGQGPQFIFQYYREEENGRGNFPPRFSGLQFPNYSSELNVNALELDDSALYLCASSTLAGVGTGELFFGEGSRLTVL.

CDR3 in amino acids: CASSLGTSGTEQYF. The CDR3 DNA sequence: TGCGCCAGCAGCTTGGGGACTAGCGGGACCGAGCAGTACTTC. This sequence joins TRBV5-1 and TRBJ2-7; 12 bases align to TRBD2. Germline V gene sequence: CDR1 SGHRS, CDR2 YFSETQ. Trimming took 0 bases from V and 6 from J; bases not matched to a gene: 1. The CDR3 sequence is 14 residues long.

This clone was seen a handful of times. The sample has other DNA sequences that encode this CDR3 too. The chain uses TRBV18 and TRBJ2-7; 7 nucleotides match TRBD1. The CDR3 totals 14 residues. Trimming at V came to 3 bases and at J to 1 base, leaving 3 bases not matched to a gene. CDR1 and CDR2 (germline): KGHSH, LQKENI. The CDR3 sequence: CASSPGTASYEQYF. The CDR3 DNA is TGTGCCAGCTCACCCGGGACAGCTTCCTACGAGCAGTACTTC.